A selection of T cell receptor beta chains follows, all from one sample in a study of blood T cell repertoires in COVID-19. Using immunoSEQ multiplex PCR, the repertoire was profiled, and TCRdb retains in-frame clones only, with some absent. This sample carries under 300,000 clones, roughly 84% of them seen once, and the ten largest clones take 4%. Sequencing was carried out using peripheral blood. The source is a woman in her thirties or forties with active or convalescent COVID-19. CDR3s include the opening cysteine and the closing phenylalanine or tryptophan.

TRBJ2-1,TRBV7-2,CASSLDSLSYNEQFF
TRBJ1-2,TRBV18,CASSPSQAYGYTF
TRBJ1-1,TRBV10-1,CASSESRDGNTEAFF
TRBJ2-7,TRBV6-5,CATTRTGGSYEQYF
TRBJ2-4,TRBV2,CASSLETARNIQYF
TRBJ2-2,TRBV27,CASSWGPNTGELFF
TRBJ2-2,TRBV15,CATSGLGLAHTGELFF
TRBJ1-1,TRBV10-3,CAISELGNRDAEAFF
TRBJ2-5,TRBV12-3/TRBV12-4,CASSLEETQYF
TRBJ2-4,TRBV2,CASSAQGAKNIQYF
TRBJ1-5,TRBV7-9,CASSLQGASNQPQHF
TRBJ2-3,TRBV7-2,CASSPDRVRDTQYF
TRBJ2-3,TRBV10-2,CASMPAGGVTDTQYF
TRBJ1-5,TRBV6-5,CATGEGGNQPQHF
TRBJ2-1,TRBV2,CASRAEGVKFF
TRBJ2-3,TRBV7-2,CASRRKSGGPVTDTQYF
TRBJ2-7,TRBV6-5,CASSYWGTSTYEQYF
TRBJ1-5,TRBV19,CASSIRQENSNQPQHF
TRBJ1-6,TRBV11-2,CASSLEGGSRNSPLHF
TRBJ2-5,TRBV19,CASSTQTGGSETQYF
TRBJ1-2,TRBV4-1,CASSLSYSNYGYTF
TRBJ1-2,TRBV28,CASSPRQLLYGYTF
TRBJ2-7,TRBV30,CAWNIGTPSSYEQYF
TRBJ2-1,TRBV2,CASNPVFSDEQFF
TRBJ1-2,TRBV5-1,CASSPSAGQGSYTF
TRBJ2-5,TRBV9,CALRDREETQYF
TRBJ1-4,TRBV5-4,CASSVDGATNEKLFF
TRBJ1-4,TRBV28,CASSFAGLGEKLFF
TRBJ2-1,TRBV27,CASSAAGGEQFF
TRBJ1-3,TRBV15,CATSRGRNSGNTIYF
TRBJ1-3,TRBV13,CASSLDNFSSGNTIYF
TRBJ1-6,TRBV6-1,CASSERGGTLHF
TRBJ1-1,TRBV19,CASKTGTWDTEAFF
TRBJ2-1,TRBV7-2,CASTSGTGNEQFF
TRBJ1-2,TRBV28,CASSSSPGGYTF
TRBJ1-2,TRBV12-3/TRBV12-4,CASSLDGVYGYTF
TRBJ1-6,TRBV4-2,CASSQATDRGWNSPLHF
TRBJ1-3,TRBV30,CACLKKTASGNTIYF
TRBJ1-1,TRBV6-5,CASSFQGDTEAFF
TRBJ1-1,TRBV9,CASSATYRANTEAFF
TRBJ1-3,TRBV27,CASGRGDGNTIYF
TRBJ1-2,TRBV10-2,CASSLGQDYGYTF